A selection of T cell receptor beta chains follows, all from one sample in a study of T cell responses to AZD1222 COVID-19 vaccine. TCRdb's copy holds only in-frame clones and misses some; the assay was immunoSEQ multiplex PCR. Of 150,000 to 200,000 clones in the sample, 80% to 95% were seen once. The source material was peripheral blood, sampled 28 days after the second AZD1222 dose. The source of these receptors is an adult who received the AZD1222 COVID-19 vaccine. Both conserved end residues are part of each CDR3. The order of the fields is V gene, D gene, J gene, clone size, CDR3 DNA, CDR3 protein. The D gene is left open where the match is weak. The listing skips clone size in some rows; elsewhere it reads once, few, many or a size class.

>TRBV30|TRBD1|TRBJ1-6|.
TGTGCCTTTGACAGGGGTAGCGCCTATAATTCACCCCTCCACTTT
CAFDRGSAYNSPLHF
>TRBV19|.|TRBJ2-3|.
TGTGCCAGTAGTATTACCACAGATACGCAGTATTTT
CASSITTDTQYF
>TRBV13|.|TRBJ1-4|once
TGTGCCAGCAGCTTAGGATTCCGTGAAAAACTGTTTTTT
CASSLGFREKLFF
>TRBV18|.|TRBJ1-3|.
TGTGCCAGCTCACCTAGTAGCTCTGGAAACACCATATATTTT
CASSPSSSGNTIYF
>TRBV6-5|.|TRBJ2-2|once
TGTGCCAGCAGGGGATACACCGGGGAGCTGTTTTTT
CASRGYTGELFF
>TRBV2|TRBD1|TRBJ1-5|once
TGTGCCAGCAGTGATGTAACAGGGGAAAATCAGCCCCAGCATTTT
CASSDVTGENQPQHF
>TRBV7-9|TRBD2|TRBJ2-3|.
TGTGCCAGCAGCTCGGGGACTAGCGGGAGGAGGGCAGATACGCAGTATTTT
CASSSGTSGRRADTQYF
>TRBV6-5|TRBD1|TRBJ2-7|once
TGTGCCAGCAGTTTACGGGACAGGGGCCAGCGACAGTACTTC
CASSLRDRGQRQYF
>TRBV24-1|TRBD1|TRBJ2-2|.
TGTGCCACCAGTGCCCGGACGAGTCAGGGGGTTTTTTTGGAGACCGGGGAGCTGTTTTTT
CATSARTSQGVFLETGELFF
>TRBV9|.|TRBJ2-3|.
TGTGCCAGCAGCCCTCGGCGGGACACAGATACGCAGTATTTT
CASSPRRDTDTQYF
>TRBV5-1|TRBD1|TRBJ1-1|.
TGCGCCAGCAGCGAGGGGACAGGGGACACTGAAGCTTTCTTT
CASSEGTGDTEAFF
>TRBV7-9|TRBD1|TRBJ2-1|.
TGTGCCAGCAGCTTAGGGACAGGGGATGTGGATGAGCAGTTCTTC
CASSLGTGDVDEQFF
>TRBV4-1|.|TRBJ2-7|.
TGCGCCAGCAGCCAATGGCAGCTTTACGAGCAGTACTTC
CASSQWQLYEQYF
>TRBV5-6|.|TRBJ2-5|.
TGTGCCAGCAGCTTGCTCCACTCCGGGGCCCAGTACTTC
CASSLLHSGAQYF
>TRBV7-3|TRBD1|TRBJ2-7|.
TGTGCCAGCAGCTTAAAGGGGACAGGGGTTCAAGAGCAGTACTTC
CASSLKGTGVQEQYF
>TRBV7-2|.|TRBJ1-2|.
TGTGCCAGCAGCACAGGTGGGACCGGTTCTTATGGCTACACCTTC
CASSTGGTGSYGYTF
>TRBV7-9|.|TRBJ1-6|.
TGTGCCAGCAGCCTTGGAACAGGGTTTCTCCACTTT
CASSLGTGFLHF
>TRBV7-3|.|TRBJ2-2|.
TGTGCCAGCAGCTTGGGGCCCGGGGAGCTGTTTTTT
CASSLGPGELFF